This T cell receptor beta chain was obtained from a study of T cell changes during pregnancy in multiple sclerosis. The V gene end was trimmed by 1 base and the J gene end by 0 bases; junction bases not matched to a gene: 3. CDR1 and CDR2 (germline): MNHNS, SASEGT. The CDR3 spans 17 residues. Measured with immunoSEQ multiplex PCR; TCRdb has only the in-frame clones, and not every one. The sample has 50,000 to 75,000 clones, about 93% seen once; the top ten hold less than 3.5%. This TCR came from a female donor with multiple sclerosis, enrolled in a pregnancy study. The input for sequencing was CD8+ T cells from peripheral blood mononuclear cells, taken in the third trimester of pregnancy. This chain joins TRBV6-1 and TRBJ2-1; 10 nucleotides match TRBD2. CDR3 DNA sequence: TGTGCCAGCAGTGAAGAAGCTAGCGGGAGCTCCTACAATGAGCAGTTCTTC. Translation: CASSEEASGSSYNEQFF.